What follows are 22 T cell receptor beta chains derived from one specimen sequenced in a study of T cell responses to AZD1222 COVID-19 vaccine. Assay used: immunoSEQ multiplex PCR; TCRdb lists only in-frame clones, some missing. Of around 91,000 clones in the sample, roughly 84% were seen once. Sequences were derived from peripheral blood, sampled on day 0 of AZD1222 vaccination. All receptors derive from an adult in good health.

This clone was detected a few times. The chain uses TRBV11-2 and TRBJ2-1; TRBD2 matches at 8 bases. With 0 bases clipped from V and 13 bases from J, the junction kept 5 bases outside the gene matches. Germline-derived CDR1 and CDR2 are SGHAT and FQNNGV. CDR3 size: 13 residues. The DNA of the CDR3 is TGTGCCAGCAGCTTAGAGTCTAGCGGGCATCAGTTCTTC. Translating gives CASSLESSGHQFF.

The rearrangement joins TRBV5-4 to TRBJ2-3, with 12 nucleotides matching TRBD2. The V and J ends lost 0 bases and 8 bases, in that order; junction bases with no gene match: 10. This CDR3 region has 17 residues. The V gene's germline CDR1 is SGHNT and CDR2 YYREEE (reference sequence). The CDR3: CASSLGLAGATSGTQYF. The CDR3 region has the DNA TGTGCCAGCAGCTTGGGACTAGCGGGGGCCACGTCGGGTACGCAGTATTTT.

CDR3 coding DNA: TGCGCCAGCAGCTTGGGTGGTTCGGGAGGAAACACCATATATTTT. It codes for CASSLGGSGGNTIYF. V usage is TRBV5-1 and J usage is TRBJ1-3; D uncertain. Per germline, CDR1 SGHRS and CDR2 YFSETQ. There are 15 residues in the CDR3. Deletions cut 0 bases from V and 4 bases from J, with 11 bases between.

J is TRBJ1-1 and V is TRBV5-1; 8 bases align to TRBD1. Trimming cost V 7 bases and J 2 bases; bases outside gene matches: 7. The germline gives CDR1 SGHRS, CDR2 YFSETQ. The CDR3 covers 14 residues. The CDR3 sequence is CASWGTGGNTEAFF. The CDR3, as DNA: TGCGCCAGCTGGGGCACAGGGGGTAACACTGAAGCTTTCTTT. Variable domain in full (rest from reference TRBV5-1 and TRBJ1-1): KAGVTQTPRYLIKTRGQQVTLSCSPISGHRSVSWYQQTPGQGLQFLFEYFSETQRNKGNFPGRFSGRQFSNSRSEMNVSTLELGDSALYLCASWGTGGNTEAFFGQGTRLTVV.

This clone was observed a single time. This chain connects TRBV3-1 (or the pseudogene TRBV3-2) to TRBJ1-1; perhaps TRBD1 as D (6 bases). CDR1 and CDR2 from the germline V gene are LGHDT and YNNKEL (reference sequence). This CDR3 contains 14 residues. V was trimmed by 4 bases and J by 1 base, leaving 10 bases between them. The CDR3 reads CASSLGGQNTEAFF. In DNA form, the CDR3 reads TGTGCCAGCAGCCTGGGGGGCCAGAACACTGAAGCTTTCTTT.

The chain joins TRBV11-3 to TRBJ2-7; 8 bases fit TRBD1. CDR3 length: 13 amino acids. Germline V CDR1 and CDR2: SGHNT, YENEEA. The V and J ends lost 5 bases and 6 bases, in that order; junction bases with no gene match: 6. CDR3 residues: CASSPRTGSEQYF. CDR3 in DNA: TGTGCCAGCAGCCCTAGGACAGGGTCCGAGCAGTACTTC.

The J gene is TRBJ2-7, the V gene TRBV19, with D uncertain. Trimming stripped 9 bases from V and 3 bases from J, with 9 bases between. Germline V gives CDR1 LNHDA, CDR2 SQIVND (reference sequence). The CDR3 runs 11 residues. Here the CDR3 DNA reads TGTGCCAGCTCATCAGACTACGAGCAGTACTTC. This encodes CASSSDYEQYF.

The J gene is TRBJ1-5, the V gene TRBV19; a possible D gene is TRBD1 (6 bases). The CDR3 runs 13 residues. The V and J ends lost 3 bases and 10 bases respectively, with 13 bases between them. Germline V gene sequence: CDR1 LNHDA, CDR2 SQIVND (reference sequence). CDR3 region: CASSIQGFQPQHF. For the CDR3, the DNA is TGTGCCAGTAGTATCCAGGGGTTTCAACCCCAGCATTTT.

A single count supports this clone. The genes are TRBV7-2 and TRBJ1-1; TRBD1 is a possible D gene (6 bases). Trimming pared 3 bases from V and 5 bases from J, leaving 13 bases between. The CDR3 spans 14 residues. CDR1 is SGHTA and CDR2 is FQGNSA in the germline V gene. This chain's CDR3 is CASSFTGGGTEAFF. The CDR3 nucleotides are TGTGCCAGCAGCTTTACGGGGGGCGGGACTGAAGCTTTCTTT.

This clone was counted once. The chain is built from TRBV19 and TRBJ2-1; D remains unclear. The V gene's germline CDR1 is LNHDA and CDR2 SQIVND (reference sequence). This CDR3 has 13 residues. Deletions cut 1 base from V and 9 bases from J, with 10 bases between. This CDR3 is CASSIAGRGEQFF. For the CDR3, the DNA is TGTGCCAGTAGTATAGCGGGCCGCGGTGAGCAGTTCTTC.

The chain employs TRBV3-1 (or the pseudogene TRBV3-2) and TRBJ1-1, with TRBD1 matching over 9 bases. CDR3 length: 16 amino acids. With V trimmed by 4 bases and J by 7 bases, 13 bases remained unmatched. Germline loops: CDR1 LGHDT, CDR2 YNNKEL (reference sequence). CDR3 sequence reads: CASSPSEGQGVGEAFF. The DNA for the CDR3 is TGTGCCAGCAGCCCCTCCGAGGGACAGGGAGTGGGTGAAGCTTTCTTT.

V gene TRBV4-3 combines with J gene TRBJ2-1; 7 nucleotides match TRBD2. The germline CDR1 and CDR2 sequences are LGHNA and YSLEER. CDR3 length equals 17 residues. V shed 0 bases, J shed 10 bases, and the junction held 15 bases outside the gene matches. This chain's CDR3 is CASSQELRGAGIGEQFF. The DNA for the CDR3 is TGCGCCAGCAGCCAAGAATTACGGGGAGCGGGAATCGGCGAGCAGTTCTTC.

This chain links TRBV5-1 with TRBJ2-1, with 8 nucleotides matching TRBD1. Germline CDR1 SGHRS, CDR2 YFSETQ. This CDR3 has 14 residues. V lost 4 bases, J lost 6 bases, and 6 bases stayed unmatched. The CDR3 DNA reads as TGCGCCAGCAGCACCGGACAGGGACTCAATGAGCAGTTCTTC. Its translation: CASSTGQGLNEQFF. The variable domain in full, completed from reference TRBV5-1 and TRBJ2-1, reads KAGVTQTPRYLIKTRGQQVTLSCSPISGHRSVSWYQQTPGQGLQFLFEYFSETQRNKGNFPGRFSGRQFSNSRSEMNVSTLELGDSALYLCASSTGQGLNEQFFGPGTRLTVL.

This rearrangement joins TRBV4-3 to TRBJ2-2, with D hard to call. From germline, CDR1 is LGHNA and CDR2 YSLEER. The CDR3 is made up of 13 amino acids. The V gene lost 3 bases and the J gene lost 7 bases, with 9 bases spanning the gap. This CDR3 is CASSQYPRGELFF. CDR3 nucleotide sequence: TGCGCCAGCAGCCAGTACCCTCGCGGGGAGCTGTTTTTT.

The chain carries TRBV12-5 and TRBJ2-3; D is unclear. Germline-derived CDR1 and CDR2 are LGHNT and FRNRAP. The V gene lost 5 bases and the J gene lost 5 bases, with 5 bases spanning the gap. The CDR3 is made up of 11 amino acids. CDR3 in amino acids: CASGPLDTQYF. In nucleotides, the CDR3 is TGTGCTAGTGGTCCCCTAGATACGCAGTATTTT.

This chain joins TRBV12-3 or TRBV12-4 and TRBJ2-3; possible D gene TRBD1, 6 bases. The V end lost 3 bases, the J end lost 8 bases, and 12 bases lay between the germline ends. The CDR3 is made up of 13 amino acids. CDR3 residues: CASSFAGEGTQYF. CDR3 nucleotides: TGTGCCAGCAGTTTCGCAGGGGAAGGTACGCAGTATTTT.

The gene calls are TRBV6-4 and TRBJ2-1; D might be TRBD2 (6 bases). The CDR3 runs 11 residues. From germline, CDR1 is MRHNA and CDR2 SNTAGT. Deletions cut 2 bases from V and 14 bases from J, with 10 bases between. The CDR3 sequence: CASSDGGSKFF. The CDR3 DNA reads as TGTGCCAGCAGTGACGGGGGGAGTAAGTTCTTC.

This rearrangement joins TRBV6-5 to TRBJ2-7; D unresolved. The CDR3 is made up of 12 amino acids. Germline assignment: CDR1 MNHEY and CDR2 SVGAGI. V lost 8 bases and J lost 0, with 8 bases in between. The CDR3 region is CASRRSSYEQYF. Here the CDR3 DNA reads TGTGCCAGCCGCCGGAGCTCCTACGAGCAGTACTTC.

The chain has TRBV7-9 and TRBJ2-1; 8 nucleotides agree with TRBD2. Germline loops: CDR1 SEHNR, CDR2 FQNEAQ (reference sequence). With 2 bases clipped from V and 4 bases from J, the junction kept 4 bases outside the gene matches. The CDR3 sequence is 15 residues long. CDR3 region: CASSLPTSVYNEQFF. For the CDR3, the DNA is TGTGCCAGCAGCTTACCGACTAGCGTGTACAATGAGCAGTTCTTC.

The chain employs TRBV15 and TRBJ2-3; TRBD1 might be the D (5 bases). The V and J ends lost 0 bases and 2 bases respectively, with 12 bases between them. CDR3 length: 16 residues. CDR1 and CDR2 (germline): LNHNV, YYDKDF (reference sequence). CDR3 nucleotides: TGTGCCACCAGCAGAGATTCGGCAGGGCACACAGATACGCAGTATTTT. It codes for CATSRDSAGHTDTQYF. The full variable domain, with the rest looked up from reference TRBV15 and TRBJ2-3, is DAMVIQNPRYQVTQFGKPVTLSCSQTLNHNVMYWYQQKSSQAPKLLFHYYDKDFNNEADTPDNFQSRRPNTSFCFLDIRSPGLGDTAMYLCATSRDSAGHTDTQYFGPGTRLTVL.

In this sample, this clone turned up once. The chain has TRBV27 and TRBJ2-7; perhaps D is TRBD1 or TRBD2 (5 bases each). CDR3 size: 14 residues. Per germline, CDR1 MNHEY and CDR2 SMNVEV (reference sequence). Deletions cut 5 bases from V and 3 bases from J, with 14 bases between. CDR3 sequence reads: CASSPGPRHYEQYF. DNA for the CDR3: TGTGCCAGCAGTCCGGGGCCCCGGCACTACGAGCAGTACTTC.

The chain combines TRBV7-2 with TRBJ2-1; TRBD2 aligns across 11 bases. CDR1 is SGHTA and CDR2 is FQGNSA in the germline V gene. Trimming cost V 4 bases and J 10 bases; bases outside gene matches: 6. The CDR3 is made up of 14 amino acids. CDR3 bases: TGTGCCAGCAGCTATAGCGGGGGGGCCGAGGAGCAGTTCTTC. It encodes CASSYSGGAEEQFF.